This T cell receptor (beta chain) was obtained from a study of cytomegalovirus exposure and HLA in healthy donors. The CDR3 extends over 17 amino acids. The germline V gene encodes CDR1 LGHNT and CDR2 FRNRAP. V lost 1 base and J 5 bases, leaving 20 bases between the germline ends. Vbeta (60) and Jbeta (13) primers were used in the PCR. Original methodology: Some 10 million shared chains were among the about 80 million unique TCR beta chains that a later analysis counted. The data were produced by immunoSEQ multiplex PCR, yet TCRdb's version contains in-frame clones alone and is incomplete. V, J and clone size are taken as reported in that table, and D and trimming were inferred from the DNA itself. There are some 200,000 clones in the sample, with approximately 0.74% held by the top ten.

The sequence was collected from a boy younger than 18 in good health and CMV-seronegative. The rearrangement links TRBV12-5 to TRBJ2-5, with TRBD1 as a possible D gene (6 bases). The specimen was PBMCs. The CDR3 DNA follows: TGTGCTAGTGGTTTGGCCATACTACAGGGCCGTAGGGAGACCCAGTACTTC. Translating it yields CASGLAILQGRRETQYF.